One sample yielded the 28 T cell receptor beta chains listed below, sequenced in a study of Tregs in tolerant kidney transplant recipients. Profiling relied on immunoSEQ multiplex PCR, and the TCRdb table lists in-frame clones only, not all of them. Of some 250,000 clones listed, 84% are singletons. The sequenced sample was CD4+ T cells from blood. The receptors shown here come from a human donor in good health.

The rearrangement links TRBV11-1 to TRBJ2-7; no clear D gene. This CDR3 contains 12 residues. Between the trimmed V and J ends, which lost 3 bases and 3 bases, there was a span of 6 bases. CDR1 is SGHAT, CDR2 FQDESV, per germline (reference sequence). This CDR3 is CASSFRHYEQYF. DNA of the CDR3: TGTGCCAGCAGCTTTAGACACTACGAGCAGTACTTC.

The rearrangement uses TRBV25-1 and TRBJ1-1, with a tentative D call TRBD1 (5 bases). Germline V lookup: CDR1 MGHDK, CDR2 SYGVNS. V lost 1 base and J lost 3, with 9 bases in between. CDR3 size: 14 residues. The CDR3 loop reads CASSELWGDTEAFF. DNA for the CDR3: TGTGCCAGCAGTGAATTGTGGGGCGACACTGAAGCTTTCTTT.

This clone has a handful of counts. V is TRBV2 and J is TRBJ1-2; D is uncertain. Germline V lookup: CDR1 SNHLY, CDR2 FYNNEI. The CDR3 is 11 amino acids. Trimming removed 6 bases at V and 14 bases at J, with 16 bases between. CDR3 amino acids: CASRERAGLTF. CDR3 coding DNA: TGTGCCAGCAGGGAAAGGGCTGGGTTAACCTTC.

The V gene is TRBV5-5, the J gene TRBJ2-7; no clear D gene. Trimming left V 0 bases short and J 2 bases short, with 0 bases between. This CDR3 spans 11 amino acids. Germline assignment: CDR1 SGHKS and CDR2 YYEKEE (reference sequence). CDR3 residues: CASSLAYEQYF. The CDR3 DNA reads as TGTGCCAGCAGCTTGGCCTACGAGCAGTACTTC.

The chain's CDR3 is CASSSILNQPQHF. The CDR3 DNA reads TGTGCCAGCAGTAGTATCCTCAATCAGCCCCAGCATTTT. V and J are TRBV2 and TRBJ1-5; no reliable D call. Trimming cost V 5 bases and J 3 bases, with 8 bases left between them. CDR1 is SNHLY, CDR2 FYNNEI, per germline. The CDR3 loop spans 13 amino acids.

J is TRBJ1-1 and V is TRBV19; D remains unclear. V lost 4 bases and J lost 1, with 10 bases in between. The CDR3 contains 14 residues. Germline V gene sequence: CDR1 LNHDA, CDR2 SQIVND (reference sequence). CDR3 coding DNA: TGTGCCAGTAGTACCCTCGGCGGGAACACTGAAGCTTTCTTT. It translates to CASSTLGGNTEAFF. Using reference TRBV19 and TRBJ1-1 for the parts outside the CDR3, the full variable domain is DGGITQSPKYLFRKEGQNVTLSCEQNLNHDAMYWYRQDPGQGLRLIYYSQIVNDFQKGDIAEGYSVSREKKESFPLTVTSAQKNPTAFYLCASSTLGGNTEAFFGQGTRLTVV.

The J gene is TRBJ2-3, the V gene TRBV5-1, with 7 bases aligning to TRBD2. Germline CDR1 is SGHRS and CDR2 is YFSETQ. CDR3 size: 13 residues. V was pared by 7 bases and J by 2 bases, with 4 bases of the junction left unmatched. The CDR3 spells CASQRGDTDTQYF. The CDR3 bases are TGCGCCAGCCAGCGGGGAGACACAGATACGCAGTATTTT.

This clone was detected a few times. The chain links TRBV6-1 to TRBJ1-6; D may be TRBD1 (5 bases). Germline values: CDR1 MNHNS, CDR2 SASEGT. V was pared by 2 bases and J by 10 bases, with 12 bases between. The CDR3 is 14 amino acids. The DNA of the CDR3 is TGTGCCAGCAGTGAACAGGGACTCCACTCACCCCTCCACTTT. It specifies CASSEQGLHSPLHF.

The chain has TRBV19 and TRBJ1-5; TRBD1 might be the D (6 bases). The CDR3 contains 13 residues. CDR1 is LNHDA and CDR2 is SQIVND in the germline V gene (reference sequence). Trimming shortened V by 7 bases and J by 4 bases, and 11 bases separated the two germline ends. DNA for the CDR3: TGTGCCAGTACCTACAGGGAAAATCAGCCCCAGCATTTT. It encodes CASTYRENQPQHF.

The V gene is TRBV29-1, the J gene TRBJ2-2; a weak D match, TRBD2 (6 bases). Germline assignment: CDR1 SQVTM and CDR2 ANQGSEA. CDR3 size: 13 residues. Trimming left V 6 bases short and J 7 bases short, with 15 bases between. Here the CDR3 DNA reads TGCAGCGTCTCAGGGACTTCCTTCGGGGAGCTGTTTTTT. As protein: CSVSGTSFGELFF.

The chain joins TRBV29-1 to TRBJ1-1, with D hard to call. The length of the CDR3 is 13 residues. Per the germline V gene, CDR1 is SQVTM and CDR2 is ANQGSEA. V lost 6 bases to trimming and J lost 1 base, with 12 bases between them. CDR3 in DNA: TGCAGCGTCGTGGGGTTTAGGAACACTGAAGCTTTCTTT. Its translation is CSVVGFRNTEAFF. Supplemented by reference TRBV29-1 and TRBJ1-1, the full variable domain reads SAVISQKPSRDICQRGTSLTIQCQVDSQVTMMFWYRQQPGQSLTLIATANQGSEATYESGFVIDKFPISRPNLTFSTLTVSNMSPEDSSIYLCSVVGFRNTEAFFGQGTRLTVV.

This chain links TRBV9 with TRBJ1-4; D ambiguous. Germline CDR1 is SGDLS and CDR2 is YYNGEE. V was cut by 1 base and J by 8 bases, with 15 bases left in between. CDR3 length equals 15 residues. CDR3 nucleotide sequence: TGTGCCAGCAGCGTATCGGGCGGGGTGCGGGAAAAACTGTTTTTT. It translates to CASSVSGGVREKLFF.

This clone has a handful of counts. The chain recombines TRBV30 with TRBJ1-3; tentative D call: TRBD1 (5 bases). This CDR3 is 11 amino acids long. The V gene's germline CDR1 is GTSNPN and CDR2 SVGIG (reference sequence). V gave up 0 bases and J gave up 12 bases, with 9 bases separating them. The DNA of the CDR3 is TGTGCCTGGAGTGTGGGGACGAACATATATTTT. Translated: CAWSVGTNIYF.

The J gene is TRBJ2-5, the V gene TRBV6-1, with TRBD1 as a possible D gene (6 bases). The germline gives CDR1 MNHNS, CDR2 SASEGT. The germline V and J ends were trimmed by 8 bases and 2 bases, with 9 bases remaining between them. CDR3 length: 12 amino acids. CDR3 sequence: CASHRVQETQYF. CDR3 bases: TGTGCCAGCCACAGGGTACAAGAGACCCAGTACTTC.

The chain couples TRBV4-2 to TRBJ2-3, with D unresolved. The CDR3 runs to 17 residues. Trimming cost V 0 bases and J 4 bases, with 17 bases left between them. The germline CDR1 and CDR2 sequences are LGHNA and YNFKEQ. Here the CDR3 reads CASSQDLPPNRADTQYF. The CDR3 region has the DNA TGTGCCAGCAGCCAAGATCTTCCTCCGAATAGGGCAGATACGCAGTATTTT.

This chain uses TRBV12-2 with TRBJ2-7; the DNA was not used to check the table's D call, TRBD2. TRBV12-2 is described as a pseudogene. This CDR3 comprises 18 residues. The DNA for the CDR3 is TGTGCAAGTCGCTTAGGAAAATATAGCGGGAGGCCCAAGTACGAGCAGTACTTC. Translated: CASRLGKYSGRPKYEQYF.

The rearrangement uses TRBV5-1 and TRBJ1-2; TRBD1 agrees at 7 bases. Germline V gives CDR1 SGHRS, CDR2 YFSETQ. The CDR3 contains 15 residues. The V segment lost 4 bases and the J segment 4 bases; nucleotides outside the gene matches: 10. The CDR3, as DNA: TGCGCCAGCAGCACCACCCGGGACAGTACCTATGGCTACACCTTC. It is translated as CASSTTRDSTYGYTF.

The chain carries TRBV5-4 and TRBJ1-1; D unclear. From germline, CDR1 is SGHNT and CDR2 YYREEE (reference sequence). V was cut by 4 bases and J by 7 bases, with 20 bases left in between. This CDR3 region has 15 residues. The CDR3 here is CASSPRRGGPIEAFF. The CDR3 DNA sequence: TGTGCCAGCAGCCCCCGTCGGGGTGGACCTATTGAAGCTTTCTTT.

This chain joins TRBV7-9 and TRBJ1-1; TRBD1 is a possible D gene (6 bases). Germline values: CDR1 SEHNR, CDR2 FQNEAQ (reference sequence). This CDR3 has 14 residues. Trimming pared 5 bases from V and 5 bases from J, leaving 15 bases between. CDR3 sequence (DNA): TGTGCCAGCAGCCGAAGGGGGGAAAGGACTGAAGCTTTCTTT. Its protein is CASSRRGERTEAFF. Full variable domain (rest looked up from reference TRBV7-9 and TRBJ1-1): DTGVSQNPRHKITKRGQNVTFRCDPISEHNRLYWYRQTLGQGPEFLTYFQNEAQLEKSRLLSDRFSAERPKGSFSTLEIQRTEQGDSAMYLCASSRRGERTEAFFGQGTRLTVV.

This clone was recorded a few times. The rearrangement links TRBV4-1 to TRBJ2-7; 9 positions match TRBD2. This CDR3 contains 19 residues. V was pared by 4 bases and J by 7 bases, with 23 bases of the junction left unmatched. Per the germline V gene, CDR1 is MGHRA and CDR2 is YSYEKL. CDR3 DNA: TGCGCCAGCAGCCCCGAGGGGTGGACCACTTTGCTAGCGGGGCCTGAGCAGTACTTC. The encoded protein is CASSPEGWTTLLAGPEQYF.

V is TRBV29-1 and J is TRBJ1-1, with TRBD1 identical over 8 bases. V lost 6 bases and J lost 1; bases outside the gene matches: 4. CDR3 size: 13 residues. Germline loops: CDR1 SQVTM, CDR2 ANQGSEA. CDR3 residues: CSVVGQANTEAFF. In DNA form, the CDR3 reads TGCAGCGTCGTGGGACAGGCGAACACTGAAGCTTTCTTT.

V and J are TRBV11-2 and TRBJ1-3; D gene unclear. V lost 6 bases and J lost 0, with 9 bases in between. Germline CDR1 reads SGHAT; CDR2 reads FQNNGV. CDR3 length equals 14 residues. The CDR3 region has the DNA TGTGCCAGCAGTCAGAGTTACTCTGGAAACACCATATATTTT. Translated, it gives CASSQSYSGNTIYF.

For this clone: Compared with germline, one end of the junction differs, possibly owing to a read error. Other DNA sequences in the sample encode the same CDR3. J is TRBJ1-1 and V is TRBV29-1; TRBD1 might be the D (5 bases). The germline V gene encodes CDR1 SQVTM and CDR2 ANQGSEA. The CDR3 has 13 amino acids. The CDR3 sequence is CSVRRDGDTEAFF. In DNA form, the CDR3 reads TGCAGCGTTCGCCGGGACGGCGACACTGAGGCTTTCTTT.

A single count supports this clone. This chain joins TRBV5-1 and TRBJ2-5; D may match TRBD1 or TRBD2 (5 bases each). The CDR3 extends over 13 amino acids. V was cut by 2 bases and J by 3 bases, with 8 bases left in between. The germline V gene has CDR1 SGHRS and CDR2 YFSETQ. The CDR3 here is CASSFVGEETQYF. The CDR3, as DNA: TGCGCCAGCAGCTTCGTGGGGGAAGAGACCCAGTACTTC.

Written as DNA, the CDR3 is TGTGCCAGCTCTAGGGCGGGCAACGAGCAGTACTTC. Translation: CASSRAGNEQYF. The chain combines TRBV18 with TRBJ2-7; D perhaps matches TRBD2 (5 bases). The length of the CDR3 is 12 residues. The germline gives CDR1 KGHSH, CDR2 LQKENI. Trimming stripped 6 bases from V and 5 bases from J, with 11 bases between.

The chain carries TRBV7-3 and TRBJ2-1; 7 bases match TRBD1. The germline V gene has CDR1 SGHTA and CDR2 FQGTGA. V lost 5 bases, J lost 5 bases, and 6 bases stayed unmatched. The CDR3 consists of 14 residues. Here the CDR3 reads CASSTGTAHNEQFF. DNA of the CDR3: TGTGCCAGCAGCACCGGGACAGCTCACAATGAGCAGTTCTTC.

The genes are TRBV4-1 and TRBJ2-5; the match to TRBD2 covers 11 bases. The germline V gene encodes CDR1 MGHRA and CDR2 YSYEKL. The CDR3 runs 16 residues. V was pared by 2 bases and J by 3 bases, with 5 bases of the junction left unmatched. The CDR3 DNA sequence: TGCGCCAGCAGCCAATCCCTAGCGGGAGGCGAAGAGACCCAGTACTTC. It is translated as CASSQSLAGGEETQYF.

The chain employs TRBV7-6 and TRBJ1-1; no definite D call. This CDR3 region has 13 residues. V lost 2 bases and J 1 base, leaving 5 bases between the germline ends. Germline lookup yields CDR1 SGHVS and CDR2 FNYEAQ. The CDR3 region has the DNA TGTGCCAGCAGCTTATCTGGGAACACTGAAGCTTTCTTT. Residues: CASSLSGNTEAFF.